Listed below are T cell receptor beta chains from one sample, sequenced in a study of PD-L1 blockade in urothelial cancer. Data came from immunoSEQ multiplex PCR; TCRdb stores just in-frame clones and leaves some out. The sample contains approximately 100,000 clones, around 85% of which appear only once. The source material was PBMCs, sampled around atezolizumab (anti-PD-L1) treatment. The receptor set was obtained from a man aged 50 to 60 with urothelial cancer. The CDR3 runs from the conserved cysteine through the conserved F or W. The order of the fields is clone size, J gene, D gene, V gene, CDR3 length, CDR3 protein, CDR3 DNA. D genes are given only for firm matches. Size is omitted from some rows. Given values are once, few, many or a class for expanded clones.

.,TRBJ2-7,.,TRBV5-1,15,CASSLWQGGSYEQYF,TGCGCCAGCAGCTTGTGGCAGGGGGGTTCCTACGAGCAGTACTTC
.,TRBJ1-5,.,TRBV2,15,CASSVGRGSNQPQHF,TGTGCCAGCAGTGTTGGGCGAGGGAGCAATCAGCCCCAGCATTTT
.,TRBJ2-6,.,TRBV29-1,14,CSVGSGSGANVLTF,TGCAGCGTTGGATCCGGCTCTGGGGCCAACGTCCTGACTTTC
.,TRBJ1-1,.,TRBV6-6,14,CASRPQGQNTEAFF,TGTGCCAGCAGGCCGCAGGGACAAAACACTGAAGCTTTCTTT
medium-sized,TRBJ1-1,.,TRBV7-9,15,CASSWGGDMNTEAFF,TGTGCCAGCAGCTGGGGGGGAGACATGAACACTGAAGCTTTCTTT
.,TRBJ1-1,.,TRBV5-5,14,CASSHLLGDTEAFF,TGTGCCAGCAGTCACTTACTAGGCGACACTGAAGCTTTCTTT
.,TRBJ1-3,.,TRBV28,13,CASAKGRGNTIYF,TGTGCCAGCGCCAAGGGGCGCGGAAACACCATATATTTT
.,TRBJ2-7,TRBD1,TRBV28,13,CASSRTGGYEQYF,TGTGCCAGCAGTAGGACAGGGGGCTACGAGCAGTACTTC
.,TRBJ2-1,TRBD2,TRBV7-9,16,CASSSQLAGGLVEQFF,TGTGCCAGCAGCTCCCAACTAGCGGGAGGGCTGGTTGAGCAGTTCTTC
.,TRBJ1-5,.,TRBV30,13,CAWSSQPRQPQHF,TGTGCCTGGAGTTCCCAACCCAGGCAGCCCCAGCATTTT
.,TRBJ1-1,.,TRBV5-1,14,CASSQPGGSTEAFF,TGCGCCAGCAGCCAGCCGGGGGGCTCTACTGAAGCTTTCTTT
.,TRBJ2-7,TRBD1,TRBV13,18,CASSPSVLGQPVIYEQYF,TGTGCCAGCAGCCCGAGTGTCTTGGGACAGCCCGTGATCTACGAGCAGTACTTC
.,TRBJ2-2,.,TRBV2,14,CASRTAQWTGELFF,TGTGCCAGCAGAACAGCTCAATGGACCGGGGAGCTGTTTTTT
few,TRBJ1-6,.,TRBV19,15,CATGTIQGNNSPLHF,TGTGCCACCGGGACGATACAGGGAAATAATTCACCCCTCCACTTT
.,TRBJ2-4,TRBD1,TRBV5-6,17,CASSLLYRGNAKNIQYF,TGTGCCAGCAGCTTGCTCTACAGGGGGAACGCCAAAAACATTCAGTACTTC
few,TRBJ1-2,TRBD1,TRBV6-1,13,CASRNRGDYGYTF,TGTGCCAGCAGGAACAGGGGAGACTATGGCTACACCTTC
few,TRBJ1-2,.,TRBV6-1,14,CASSDNRSNYGYTF,TGTGCCAGCAGCGACAACCGATCTAACTATGGCTACACCTTC
few,TRBJ2-6,TRBD1,TRBV18,18,CASSPGQALNSGANVLTF,TGTGCCAGCTCACCCGGACAGGCCCTCAATTCTGGGGCCAACGTCCTGACTTTC
.,TRBJ2-3,.,TRBV29-1,13,CSVAGVHTDTQYF,TGCAGCGTTGCCGGGGTTCACACAGATACGCAGTATTTT
.,TRBJ1-2,.,TRBV20-1,11,CSGTGGNGYTF,TGCAGTGGCACGGGGGGCAATGGCTACACCTTC
.,TRBJ1-1,.,TRBV18,15,CASSPSLGSNTEAFF,TGTGCCAGCTCACCATCTCTGGGCTCGAACACTGAAGCTTTCTTT
few,TRBJ2-3,.,TRBV9,13,CASSPPAADTQYF,TGTGCCAGCAGCCCCCCGGCGGCAGATACGCAGTATTTT
.,TRBJ1-2,TRBD1,TRBV5-4,12,CASRPDRGGYTF,TGTGCCAGCAGACCGGACAGGGGTGGCTACACCTTC
.,TRBJ2-1,TRBD2,TRBV7-2,15,CASSPRLAVYNEQFF,TGTGCCAGCAGCCCCCGACTAGCGGTATACAATGAGCAGTTCTTC
.,TRBJ2-4,.,TRBV18,14,CASSRDRAKNIQYF,TGTGCCAGCTCACGAGACAGGGCCAAAAACATTCAGTACTTC
.,TRBJ2-7,.,TRBV18,14,CASSLGQSSYEQYF,TGTGCCAGCTCACTCGGACAGAGCTCCTACGAGCAGTACTTC
.,TRBJ2-3,TRBD2,TRBV5-1,18,CASSTSVLRGSSTDTQYF,TGCGCCAGCAGCACATCAGTCTTGCGGGGGTCTAGCACAGATACGCAGTATTTT
.,TRBJ2-1,.,TRBV14,17,CASSQPYASIAYNEQFF,TGTGCCAGCAGCCAACCATACGCTAGTATTGCCTACAATGAGCAGTTCTTC
.,TRBJ1-5,.,TRBV28,15,CASTGGRGSNQPQHF,TGTGCCAGCACCGGCGGGCGCGGCAGCAATCAGCCCCAGCATTTT
.,TRBJ1-5,.,TRBV6-5,14,CASGPRDTSQPQHF,TGTGCCAGCGGGCCACGGGACACCAGTCAGCCCCAGCATTTT
.,TRBJ2-1,TRBD2,TRBV11-2,17,CASSLTPRAGGPGEQFF,TGTGCCAGCAGCTTAACCCCCCGAGCGGGGGGGCCGGGTGAGCAGTTCTTC
.,TRBJ2-7,TRBD2,TRBV27,16,CASSSLTSGNGYEQYF,TGTGCCAGCAGTTCACTTACTAGCGGGAACGGCTACGAGCAGTACTTC
few,TRBJ2-7,.,TRBV7-3,13,CASSFRGGDEQYF,TGTGCCAGCAGCTTTCGGGGCGGGGACGAGCAGTACTTC
.,TRBJ2-1,TRBD2,TRBV4-1,16,CASSQPLAGGDNEQFF,TGCGCCAGCAGCCAACCACTAGCGGGAGGGGACAATGAGCAGTTCTTC
.,TRBJ2-1,.,TRBV2,13,CAGRDKSYNEQFF,TGTGCCGGCCGGGACAAGTCTTACAATGAGCAGTTCTTC
few,TRBJ2-1,TRBD2,TRBV6-1,15,CASRWEREAPVEQFF,TGTGCCAGCAGGTGGGAGCGGGAGGCCCCTGTTGAGCAGTTCTTC
.,TRBJ2-1,TRBD2,TRBV7-3,15,CASSLSAGAYNEQFF,TGTGCCAGCAGCTTAAGCGCGGGAGCGTACAATGAGCAGTTCTTC